The rows below give T cell receptor beta chains drawn from one sample of a study of blood T cells in healthy people across ages. TCRdb independently ran MiXCR on the 5' RACE reads; one entry per CDR3 protein. Of roughly 800,000 distinct CDR3 sequences detected, around 25% appear once; the ten largest clones hold around 3%. These data are also associated with another study on T cells of mothers and their children.

The sequencing input was blood. The receptors come from a boy between 10 and 17 years old in good health. CDR3s include the opening cysteine and the closing phenylalanine or tryptophan. D genes are given only for firm matches. Clone size, where shown, is once, few, many, or a class for clones that have expanded.

j_call | clone_size | d_call | v_call | cdr3_aa | cdr3_nt
TRBJ2-2 | . | . | TRBV25-1 | CASSEGGFNTGELFF | TGTGCCAGCAGTGAAGGAGGCTTCAACACCGGGGAGCTGTTTTTT
TRBJ2-7 | . | . | TRBV12-3/TRBV12-4 | CASKGSSSYEQYF | TGTGCCAGCAAAGGGTCCAGCTCCTACGAGCAGTACTTC
TRBJ1-2 | few | . | TRBV6-5 | CASSYRQPRRDGYTF | TGTGCCAGCAGTTACCGGCAACCACGTCGAGATGGCTACACCTTC
TRBJ1-4 | few | . | TRBV4-1 | CASSLRGGAANEKLFF | TGCGCCAGCAGCCTCCGGGGGGGGGCAGCCAATGAAAAACTGTTTTTT
TRBJ1-4 | few | . | TRBV4-1 | CASSQIPIRDGDEKLFF | TGCGCCAGCAGCCAAATCCCTATCCGGGACGGAGATGAAAAACTGTTTTTT
TRBJ1-5 | many | TRBD1 | TRBV29-1 | CSAGQGIGQPQHF | TGCAGCGCCGGACAGGGGATTGGTCAGCCCCAGCATTTT
TRBJ2-1 | . | . | TRBV19 | CASSIYPLTVPDLDEQFF | TGTGCCAGTAGTATTTACCCTCTGACCGTCCCCGATTTAGATGAGCAGTTCTTC
TRBJ1-1 | . | TRBD1 | TRBV6-5 | CASSDRQGGAEAFF | TGTGCCAGCAGTGACCGACAGGGAGGAGCTGAAGCTTTCTTT
TRBJ2-5 | . | TRBD2 | TRBV20-1 | CSASGGGQETQYF | TGCAGTGCTAGCGGGGGGGGCCAAGAGACCCAGTACTTC
TRBJ1-1 | few | TRBD1 | TRBV7-9 | CASILTGTANTEAFF | TGTGCCAGCATCTTAACCGGGACAGCGAACACTGAAGCTTTCTTT
TRBJ2-3 | . | TRBD2 | TRBV12-3/TRBV12-4 | CASSFGLAGVRTDTQYF | TGTGCCAGCAGTTTTGGACTAGCGGGGGTTAGAACAGATACGCAGTATTTT
TRBJ1-2 | . | . | TRBV29-1 | CSVAPWRAGYGYTF | TGCAGCGTCGCCCCCTGGAGGGCAGGCTATGGCTACACCTTC
TRBJ2-5 | few | . | TRBV25-1 | CASTLSWGETQYF | TGTGCCAGCACCCTTAGTTGGGGGGAGACCCAGTACTTC
TRBJ1-4 | . | . | TRBV6-2/TRBV6-3 | CASSYSRDYTNEKLFF | TGTGCCAGCAGTTACTCGAGGGATTACACTAATGAAAAACTGTTTTTT
TRBJ2-3 | few | . | TRBV6-5 | CASSYSYDTDTQYF | TGTGCCAGCAGTTACTCGTACGACACAGATACGCAGTATTTT
TRBJ2-1 | . | . | TRBV24-1 | CATSDLAQGGEQFF | TGTGCCACCAGTGATTTGGCACAGGGTGGCGAGCAGTTCTTC
TRBJ2-7 | few | TRBD1 | TRBV29-1 | CSAGTGSYEQYF | TGCAGCGCAGGGACAGGATCCTACGAGCAGTACTTC
TRBJ2-7 | . | . | TRBV5-1 | CASSLGLVRGYEQYF | TGCGCCAGCAGCTTGGGTTTAGTAAGGGGCTACGAGCAGTACTTC
TRBJ2-1 | . | . | TRBV18 | CASSPMGRNTEQFF | TGTGCCAGCTCACCCATGGGCAGGAATACTGAGCAGTTCTTC
TRBJ2-5 | few | . | TRBV20-1 | CSALGGGQETQYF | TGCAGTGCTTTAGGGGGAGGCCAAGAGACCCAGTACTTC
TRBJ1-5 | few | . | TRBV7-9 | CASSGAAWGNQPQHF | TGTGCCAGCAGCGGAGCGGCGTGGGGCAATCAGCCCCAGCATTTT
TRBJ2-5 | . | . | TRBV7-9 | CASSLALVGETQYF | TGTGCCAGCAGCTTAGCTCTGGTCGGAGAGACCCAGTACTTC
TRBJ2-5 | few | . | TRBV28 | CASILSGRRETQYF | TGTGCCAGCATACTCTCGGGCAGGCGGGAGACCCAGTACTTC
TRBJ1-1 | . | TRBD1 | TRBV12-3/TRBV12-4 | CASTNGTVNTEAFF | TGTGCCAGCACGAATGGGACAGTGAACACTGAAGCTTTCTTT
TRBJ2-5 | few | TRBD2 | TRBV4-1 | CASSYNGGQETQYF | TGCGCCAGCAGCTACAACGGGGGGCAAGAGACCCAGTACTTC
TRBJ1-4 | . | TRBD1 | TRBV19 | CASSGLQGATEKLFF | TGTGCCAGTAGTGGACTCCAGGGGGCCACTGAAAAACTGTTTTTT
TRBJ1-5 | few | . | TRBV18 | CASSPQPGPGLGEHF | TGTGCCAGCTCACCACAGCCGGGACCCGGGCTTGGGGAGCATTTT
TRBJ1-3 | . | . | TRBV4-1 | CASSQGLLSGNTIYF | TGCGCCAGCAGCCAAGGTCTTCTCTCTGGAAACACCATATATTTT
TRBJ2-6 | few | . | TRBV5-1 | CASSLEGPFGGANVLTF | TGCGCCAGCAGCTTGGAGGGTCCATTTGGTGGGGCCAACGTCCTGACTTTC
TRBJ2-1 | . | TRBD2 | TRBV6-6 | CASSSTSGAQETQFF | TGTGCCAGCAGTTCGACTAGCGGGGCGCAAGAGACCCAGTTCTTC
TRBJ2-7 | few | TRBD2 | TRBV12-3/TRBV12-4 | CASRTDSGGYEQYF | TGTGCCAGCAGGACCGATAGCGGGGGCTACGAGCAGTACTTC
TRBJ1-1 | few | . | TRBV7-9 | CASSSKTLYEAFF | TGTGCCAGCAGCTCTAAGACACTCTATGAAGCTTTCTTT
TRBJ2-7 | . | . | TRBV20-1 | CSARASLIAGNSYEQYF | TGCAGTGCTAGAGCATCCCTCATTGCCGGAAACTCCTACGAGCAGTACTTC
TRBJ1-3 | . | TRBD1 | TRBV5-1 | CASSVLQGAAGNTIYF | TGCGCCAGCAGCGTACTTCAGGGGGCGGCTGGAAACACCATATATTTT
TRBJ1-2 | . | TRBD1 | TRBV6-5 | CASSSGTATNYGYTF | TGTGCCAGCAGTTCTGGGACAGCTACTAACTATGGCTACACCTTC
TRBJ1-2 | few | TRBD1 | TRBV20-1 | CSASAGGGLYYGYTF | TGCAGTGCTAGTGCCGGAGGGGGCCTCTACTATGGCTACACCTTC
TRBJ1-6 | . | TRBD1 | TRBV2 | CASRRQGINSPLHF | TGTGCCAGCAGGAGACAGGGAATTAATTCACCCCTCCACTTT
TRBJ2-6 | . | . | TRBV14 | CASSRMRTAFSGANVLTF | TGTGCCAGCAGCCGCATGAGGACAGCCTTCTCTGGGGCCAACGTCCTGACTTTC
TRBJ2-1 | few | . | TRBV29-1 | CSVWPPNEQFF | TGCAGCGTTTGGCCCCCAAACGAGCAGTTCTTC
TRBJ1-1 | . | . | TRBV7-9 | CASSYRASGADTEAFF | TGTGCCAGCAGCTATCGGGCTTCGGGGGCGGACACTGAAGCTTTCTTT
TRBJ2-5 | few | TRBD1 | TRBV5-4 | CASSLAGTGGWETQYF | TGTGCCAGCAGCTTGGCTGGGACAGGGGGCTGGGAGACCCAGTACTTC
TRBJ2-6 | . | . | TRBV18 | CASSRTAAGANVLTF | TGTGCCAGCTCAAGAACAGCGGCTGGGGCCAACGTCCTGACTTTC
TRBJ2-2 | few | . | TRBV19 | CASRTGNTGELFF | TGTGCCAGTCGTACAGGGAACACCGGGGAGCTGTTTTTT
TRBJ2-7 | . | TRBD2 | TRBV20-1 | CSASGGTYEQYF | TGCAGTGCTAGCGGGGGGACCTACGAGCAGTACTTC
TRBJ2-2 | few | . | TRBV5-1 | CASSSERGARGAGELFF | TGCGCCAGCAGCTCCGAACGGGGGGCCCGGGGCGCCGGGGAGCTGTTTTTT
TRBJ2-5 | . | . | TRBV29-1 | CSVDEGGKTQYF | TGCAGCGTTGATGAGGGGGGAAAGACCCAGTACTTC
TRBJ2-3 | . | . | TRBV5-1 | CASSDQADTQYF | TGCGCCAGCAGCGATCAAGCAGATACGCAGTATTTT
TRBJ1-6 | few | TRBD1 | TRBV20-1 | CSGDRGNGLDSPLHF | TGCAGTGGGGACAGGGGGAATGGGCTCGATTCACCCCTCCACTTT
TRBJ2-2 | few | TRBD1 | TRBV2 | CASRGTGGPTGELFF | TGTGCCAGCAGGGGGACAGGGGGCCCCACCGGGGAGCTGTTTTTT
TRBJ2-5 | . | . | TRBV12-3/TRBV12-4 | CASSSIRWETQYF | TGTGCCAGCAGCTCGATTAGATGGGAGACCCAGTACTTC